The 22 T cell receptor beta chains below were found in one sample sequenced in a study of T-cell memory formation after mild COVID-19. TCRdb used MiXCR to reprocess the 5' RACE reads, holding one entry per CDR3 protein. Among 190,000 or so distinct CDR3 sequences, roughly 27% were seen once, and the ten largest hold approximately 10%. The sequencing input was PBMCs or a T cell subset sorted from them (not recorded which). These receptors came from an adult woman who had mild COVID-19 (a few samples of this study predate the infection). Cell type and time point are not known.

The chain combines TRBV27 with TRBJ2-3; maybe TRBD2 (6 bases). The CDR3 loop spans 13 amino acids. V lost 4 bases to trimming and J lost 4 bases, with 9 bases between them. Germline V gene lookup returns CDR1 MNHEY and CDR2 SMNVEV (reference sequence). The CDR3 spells CASSSRGSDTQYF. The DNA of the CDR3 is TGTGCCAGCAGTTCACGGGGGTCAGATACGCAGTATTTT.

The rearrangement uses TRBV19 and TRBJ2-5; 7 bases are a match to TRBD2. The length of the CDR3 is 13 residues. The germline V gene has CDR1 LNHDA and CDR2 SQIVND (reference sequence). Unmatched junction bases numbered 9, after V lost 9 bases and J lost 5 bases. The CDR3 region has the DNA TGTGCCAGCAGAGCGGGGAAGGGGGAGACCCAGTACTTC. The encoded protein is CASRAGKGETQYF.

The chain's CDR3 is CSAPGLAEYNEQFF. The CDR3, as DNA: TGCAGTGCTCCGGGACTAGCGGAATACAATGAGCAGTTCTTC. The V call is TRBV20-1, the J call TRBJ2-1, with 11 bases matching TRBD2. Germline V gene sequence: CDR1 DFQATT, CDR2 SNEGSKA (reference sequence). The CDR3 is 14 residues long. J gave up 4 bases and V 5 bases, and 4 bases lay outside the gene matches.

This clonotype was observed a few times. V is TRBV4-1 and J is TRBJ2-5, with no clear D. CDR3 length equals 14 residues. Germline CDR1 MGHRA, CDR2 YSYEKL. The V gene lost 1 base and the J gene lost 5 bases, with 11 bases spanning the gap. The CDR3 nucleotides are TGCGCCAGCAGCCAAGTACTGAAGCAGGAGACCCAGTACTTC. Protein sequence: CASSQVLKQETQYF.

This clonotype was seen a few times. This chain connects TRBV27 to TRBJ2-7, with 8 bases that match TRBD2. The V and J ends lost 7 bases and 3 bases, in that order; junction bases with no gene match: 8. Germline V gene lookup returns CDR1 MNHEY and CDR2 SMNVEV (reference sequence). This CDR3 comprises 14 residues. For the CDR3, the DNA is TGTGCCAGCACCCTCCGGGGGGGCTACTACGAGCAGTACTTC. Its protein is CASTLRGGYYEQYF.

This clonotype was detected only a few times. CDR3 residues: CASSFRRTSGSGGTDTQYF. CDR3 bases: TGTGCCAGCAGCTTCCGTCGGACTAGCGGGAGCGGGGGCACAGATACGCAGTATTTT. The rearrangement joins TRBV7-3 to TRBJ2-3; 13 bases are shared with TRBD2. This CDR3 contains 19 residues. From germline, CDR1 is SGHTA and CDR2 FQGTGA. J was trimmed by 1 base and V by 3 bases; bases with no gene match: 10. Drawing the rest from reference TRBV7-3 and TRBJ2-3, the complete variable domain is GAGVSQTPSNKVTEKGKYVELRCDPISGHTALYWYRQSLGQGPEFLIYFQGTGAADDSGLPNDRFFAVRPEGSVSTLKIQRTERGDSAVYLCASSFRRTSGSGGTDTQYFGPGTRLTVL.

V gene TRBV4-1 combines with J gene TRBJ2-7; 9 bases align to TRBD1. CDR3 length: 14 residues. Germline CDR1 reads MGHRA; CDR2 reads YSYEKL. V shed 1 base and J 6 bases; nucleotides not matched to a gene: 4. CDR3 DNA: TGCGCCAGCAGCCAAGGGGGACAGGGTTTCGAGCAGTACTTC. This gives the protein CASSQGGQGFEQYF.

The CDR3 DNA reads as TGTGCCAGCAGTTTATCAGGGGGCGCGAATCAGCCCCAGCATTTT. Residues: CASSLSGGANQPQHF. The chain uses TRBV12-3 or TRBV12-4 and TRBJ1-5; 8 bases are shared with TRBD1. This CDR3 is built from 15 residues. Unmatched junction bases numbered 4, after V lost 2 bases and J lost 4 bases.

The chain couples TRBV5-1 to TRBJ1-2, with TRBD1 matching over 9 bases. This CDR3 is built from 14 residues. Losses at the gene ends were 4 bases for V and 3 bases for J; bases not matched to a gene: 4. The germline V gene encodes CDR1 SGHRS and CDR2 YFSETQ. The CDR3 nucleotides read TGCGCCAGCAGCACGGGACAGGGAGACTATGGCTACACCTTC. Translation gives CASSTGQGDYGYTF.

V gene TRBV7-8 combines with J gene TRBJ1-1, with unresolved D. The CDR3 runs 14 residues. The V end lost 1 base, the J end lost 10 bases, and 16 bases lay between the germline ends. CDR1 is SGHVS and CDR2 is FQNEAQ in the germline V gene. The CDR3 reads CASSLESSPRRAFF. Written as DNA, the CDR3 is TGTGCCAGCAGCTTAGAGTCTTCCCCCCGGAGAGCTTTCTTT. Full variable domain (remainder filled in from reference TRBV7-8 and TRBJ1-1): GAGVSQSPRYKVAKRGQDVALRCDPISGHVSLFWYQQALGQGPEFLTYFQNEAQLDKSGLPSDRFFAERPEGSVSTLKIQRTQQEDSAVYLCASSLESSPRRAFFGQGTRLTVV.

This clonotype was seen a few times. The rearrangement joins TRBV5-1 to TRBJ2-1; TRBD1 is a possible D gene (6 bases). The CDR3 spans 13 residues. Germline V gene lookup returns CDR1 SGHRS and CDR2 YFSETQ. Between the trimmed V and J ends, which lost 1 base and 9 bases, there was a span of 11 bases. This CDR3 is CASSLKLGGEQFF. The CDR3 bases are TGCGCCAGCAGCTTGAAACTAGGGGGTGAGCAGTTCTTC.

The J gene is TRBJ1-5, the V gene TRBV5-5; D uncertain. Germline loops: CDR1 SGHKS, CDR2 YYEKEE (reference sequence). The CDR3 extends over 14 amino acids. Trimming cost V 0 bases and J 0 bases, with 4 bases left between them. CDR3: CASSLGHSNQPQHF. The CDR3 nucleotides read TGTGCCAGCAGCTTGGGTCATAGCAATCAGCCCCAGCATTTT.

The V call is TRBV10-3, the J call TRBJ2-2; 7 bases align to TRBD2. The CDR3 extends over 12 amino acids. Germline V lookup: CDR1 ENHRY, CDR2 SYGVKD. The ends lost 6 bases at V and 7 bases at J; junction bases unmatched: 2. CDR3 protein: CAISRGDGELFF. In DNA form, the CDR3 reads TGTGCCATCAGCCGGGGGGACGGGGAGCTGTTTTTT.

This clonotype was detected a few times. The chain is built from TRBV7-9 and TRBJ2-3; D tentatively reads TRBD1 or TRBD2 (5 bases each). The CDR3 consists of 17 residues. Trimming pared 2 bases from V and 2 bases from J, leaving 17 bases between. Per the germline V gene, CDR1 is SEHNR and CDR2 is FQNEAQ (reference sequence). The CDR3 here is CASSLPGPGTDTDTQYF. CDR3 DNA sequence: TGTGCCAGCAGCTTACCGGGGCCGGGTACCGACACAGATACGCAGTATTTT.

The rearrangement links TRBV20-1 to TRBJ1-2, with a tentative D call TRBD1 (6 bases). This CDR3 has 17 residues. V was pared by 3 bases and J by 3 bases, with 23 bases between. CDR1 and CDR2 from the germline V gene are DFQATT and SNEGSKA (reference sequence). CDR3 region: CSARVPPGTGLYYGYTF. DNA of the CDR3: TGCAGTGCTAGGGTCCCCCCAGGTACAGGGCTATACTATGGCTACACCTTC.

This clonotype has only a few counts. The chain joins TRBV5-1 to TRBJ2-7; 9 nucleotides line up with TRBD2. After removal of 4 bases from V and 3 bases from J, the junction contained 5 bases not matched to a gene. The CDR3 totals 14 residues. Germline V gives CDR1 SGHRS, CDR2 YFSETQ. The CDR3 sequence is CASSPASGNYEQYF. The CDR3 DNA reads TGCGCCAGCAGCCCGGCTAGCGGGAACTACGAGCAGTACTTC.

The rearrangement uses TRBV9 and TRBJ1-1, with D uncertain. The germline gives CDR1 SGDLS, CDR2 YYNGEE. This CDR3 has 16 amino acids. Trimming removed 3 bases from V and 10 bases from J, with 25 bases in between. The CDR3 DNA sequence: TGTGCCAGCAGCGGCCCGGGATTAGGGTCCCCATCTGGAGCTTTCTTT. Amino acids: CASSGPGLGSPSGAFF.

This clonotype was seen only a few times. The CDR3 DNA reads as TGTGCCATCCTAGCGGACCCCACAGATACGCAGTATTTT. This codes for CAILADPTDTQYF. This chain connects TRBV10-3 to TRBJ2-3, with TRBD2 matching 7 bases. The CDR3 runs 13 residues. Germline loops: CDR1 ENHRY, CDR2 SYGVKD. J gave up 2 bases and V 8 bases, and 4 bases lay outside the gene matches.

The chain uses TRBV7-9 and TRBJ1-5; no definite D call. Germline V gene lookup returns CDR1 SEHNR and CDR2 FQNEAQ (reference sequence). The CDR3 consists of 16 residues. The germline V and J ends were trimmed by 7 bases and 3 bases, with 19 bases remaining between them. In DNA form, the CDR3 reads TGTGCCAGCATCCACCTGGTCGGACCTGACAATCAGCCCCAGCATTTT. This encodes CASIHLVGPDNQPQHF.

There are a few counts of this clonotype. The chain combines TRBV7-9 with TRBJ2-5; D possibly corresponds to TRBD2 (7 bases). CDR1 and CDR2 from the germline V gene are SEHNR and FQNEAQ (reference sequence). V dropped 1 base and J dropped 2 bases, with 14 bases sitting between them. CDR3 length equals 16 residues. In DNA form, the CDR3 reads TGTGCCAGCAGCTTAGTAGAGGCGGGGGCACAAGAGACCCAGTACTTC. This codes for CASSLVEAGAQETQYF.

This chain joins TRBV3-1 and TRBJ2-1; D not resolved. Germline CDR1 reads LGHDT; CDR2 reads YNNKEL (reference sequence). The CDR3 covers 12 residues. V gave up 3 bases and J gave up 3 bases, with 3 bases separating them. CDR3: CASSQSYNEQFF. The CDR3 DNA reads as TGTGCCAGCAGCCAGAGCTACAATGAGCAGTTCTTC.

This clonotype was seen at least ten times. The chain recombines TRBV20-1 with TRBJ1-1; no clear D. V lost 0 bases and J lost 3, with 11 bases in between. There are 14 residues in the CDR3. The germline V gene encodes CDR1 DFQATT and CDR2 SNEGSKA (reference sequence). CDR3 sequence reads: CSARDRVRYTEAFF. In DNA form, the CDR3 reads TGCAGTGCTAGAGATCGAGTACGGTACACTGAAGCTTTCTTT.